The clone carrying this TCR beta chain was recorded many times. V was clipped by 6 bases and J by 12 bases, with 15 bases between them. In germline, CDR1 is MNHNS, CDR2 SASEGT. The length of the CDR3 is 11 residues. Each CDR3 protein is one row after TCRdb ran MiXCR on the RT-PCR reads. Of tens of thousands of distinct CDR3 sequences listed, more than 10% are singletons. This sample is drawn from a study of patients and donors after allogeneic stem cell transplantation. The chain joins TRBV6-1 to TRBJ2-7; tentative D call: TRBD1 (6 bases). The receptor's source is a human donor who was either an allogeneic HSCT recipient or a stem cell or donor lymphocyte infusion donor (not recorded which). It is not recorded whose cells these are; they may come from a transplant donor. The specimen sequenced was blood, either unsorted or a sorted T cell fraction (not recorded which). CDR3 sequence reads: CASSSDSSVYF. In nucleotides, the CDR3 is TGTGCCAGCAGCTCGGACAGCTCGGTGTACTTC.